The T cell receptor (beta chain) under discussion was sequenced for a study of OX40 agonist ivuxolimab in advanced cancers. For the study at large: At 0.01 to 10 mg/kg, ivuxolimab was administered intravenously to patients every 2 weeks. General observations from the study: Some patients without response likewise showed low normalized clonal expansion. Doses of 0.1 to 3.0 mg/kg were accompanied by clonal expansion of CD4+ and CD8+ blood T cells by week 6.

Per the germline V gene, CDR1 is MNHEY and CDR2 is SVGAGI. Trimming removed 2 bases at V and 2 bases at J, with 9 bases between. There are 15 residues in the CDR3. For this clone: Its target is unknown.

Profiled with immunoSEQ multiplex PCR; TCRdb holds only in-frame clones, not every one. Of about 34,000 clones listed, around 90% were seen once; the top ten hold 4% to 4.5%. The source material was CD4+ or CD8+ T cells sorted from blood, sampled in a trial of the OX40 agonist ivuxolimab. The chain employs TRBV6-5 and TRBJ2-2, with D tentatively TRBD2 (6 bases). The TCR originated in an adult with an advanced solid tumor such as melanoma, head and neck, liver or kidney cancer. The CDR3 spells CASSYGGINTGELFF. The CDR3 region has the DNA TGTGCCAGCAGTTACGGCGGGATTAACACCGGGGAGCTGTTTTTT.